This T cell receptor beta chain was sequenced in a study of chemoradiotherapy in HPV16-positive cancers. At the level of the study: Candidate HPV-specific T-cell clones and common TCR motifs came from functional assays in two HPV16-positive patients. Study results and caveats: In HPV16-positive patients, HPV-responsive T-cell expansion tracked better recurrence-free survival. The functional HPV-specific definition rests on just a couple of HPV16-positive patients. Non-HPV-specific T cells did not expand in tumors during treatment, whereas candidate HPV-specific clones and E7-related motifs did.

Between the trimmed V and J ends, which lost 1 base and 6 bases, there was a span of 12 bases. The V gene's germline CDR1 is SEHNR and CDR2 FQNEAQ (reference sequence). The CDR3 is 14 amino acids. Clones were sequenced by immunoSEQ multiplex PCR, and TCRdb holds only the in-frame ones, with some missing. The data show about 24,000 clones, with more than 75% seen just once and 4.5% held by the top ten. Points on this clone: The antigen is undetermined.

The input for sequencing was blood, taken from a patient who underwent chemoradiotherapy. The receptor's source is a human donor with HPV-associated anogenital cancer. This chain links TRBV7-9 with TRBJ1-2; tentative D call: TRBD1 (5 bases). Here the CDR3 DNA reads TGTGCCAGCAGCTTAGTTAGACAGCCCGATGGCTACACCTTC. As protein: CASSLVRQPDGYTF.